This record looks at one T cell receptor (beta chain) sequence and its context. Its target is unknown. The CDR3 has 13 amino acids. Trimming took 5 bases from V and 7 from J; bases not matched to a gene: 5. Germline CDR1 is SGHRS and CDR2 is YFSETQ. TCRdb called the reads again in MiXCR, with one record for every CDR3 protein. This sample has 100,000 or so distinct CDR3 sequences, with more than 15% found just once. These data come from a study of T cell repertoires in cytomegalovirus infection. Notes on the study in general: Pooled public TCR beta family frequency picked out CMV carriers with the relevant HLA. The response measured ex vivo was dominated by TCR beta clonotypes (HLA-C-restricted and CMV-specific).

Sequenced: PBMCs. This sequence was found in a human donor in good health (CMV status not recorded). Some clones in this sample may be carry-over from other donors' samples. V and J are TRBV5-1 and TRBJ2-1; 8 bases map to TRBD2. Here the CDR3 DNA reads TGCGCCAGCAGTTCGGGGGGGCAAAATGAGCAGTTCTTC. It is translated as CASSSGGQNEQFF.